Each of the 20 T cell receptor beta chains below was sequenced from the same sample in a study of T cells after yellow fever vaccination. TCRdb redid the calling of the 5' RACE reads with MiXCR, one entry per CDR3 protein. Of roughly 340,000 distinct CDR3 sequences detected, approximately 4.2% appear once; the ten largest clones hold about 24%. The sequenced sample was PBMCs, obtained 5 days after the yellow fever booster vaccination. Every receptor here comes from a man in his late teens or twenties who received the YFV17D yellow fever vaccine.

A few counts support this clonotype. This chain connects TRBV7-3 to TRBJ2-5, with D possibly TRBD2 on 5 matching bases. Trimming shortened V by 5 bases and J by 5 bases, and 6 bases separated the two germline ends. In germline, CDR1 is SGHTA, CDR2 FQGTGA. The CDR3 runs to 11 residues. CDR3 bases: TGTGCCAGCAGCGCGGGTGAGACCCAGTACTTC. It specifies CASSAGETQYF.

This clonotype was counted a few times. The genes are TRBV5-4 and TRBJ2-1; no reliable D call. The germline V gene has CDR1 SGHNT and CDR2 YYREEE (reference sequence). Deletions cut 7 bases from V and 9 bases from J, with 11 bases between. This CDR3 is 11 amino acids long. CDR3 sequence reads: CASGPAFEQFF. DNA for the CDR3: TGTGCCAGCGGACCTGCATTTGAGCAGTTCTTC. Based on the CDR3 plus reference TRBV5-4 and TRBJ2-1, the full variable domain is ETGVTQSPTHLIKTRGQQVTLRCSSQSGHNTVSWYQQALGQGPQFIFQYYREEENGRGNFPPRFSGLQFPNYSSELNVNALELDDSALYLCASGPAFEQFFGPGTRLTVL.

The chain employs TRBV29-1 and TRBJ1-1, with 11 bases lining up with TRBD1. CDR3 length equals 11 residues. The germline gives CDR1 SQVTM, CDR2 ANQGSEA. The ends lost 7 bases at V and 11 bases at J; junction bases unmatched: 6. The CDR3 sequence is CSATGTGGAFF. CDR3 DNA: TGCAGCGCGACCGGGACAGGGGGTGCTTTCTTT.

There are many counts of this clonotype. The chain is built from TRBV15 and TRBJ2-3; no clear D gene. This CDR3 region has 12 residues. V shed 5 bases and J shed 5 bases, with 8 bases lying between them. CDR1 is LNHNV, CDR2 YYDKDF, per germline (reference sequence). The CDR3: CATSVQGDTQYF. The CDR3 DNA reads TGTGCCACCAGCGTTCAAGGAGATACGCAGTATTTT.

The gene calls are TRBV9 and TRBJ2-1, with TRBD2 matching over 8 bases. Germline values: CDR1 SGDLS, CDR2 YYNGEE. Trimming at V came to 1 base and at J to 0 bases, leaving 0 bases not matched to a gene. The CDR3 is 15 residues long. The chain's CDR3 is CASSVSGSSYNEQFF. The CDR3 DNA is TGTGCCAGCAGCGTAAGCGGGAGCTCCTACAATGAGCAGTTCTTC.

This chain joins TRBV5-1 and TRBJ2-1, with D uncertain. Germline V CDR1 and CDR2: SGHRS, YFSETQ. V was pared by 3 bases and J by 7 bases, with 11 bases between. This CDR3 comprises 13 residues. CDR3 residues: CASSWVLGNEQFF. DNA of the CDR3: TGCGCCAGCAGCTGGGTCCTGGGGAATGAGCAGTTCTTC.

This chain uses TRBV7-2 with TRBJ2-3, with D tentatively TRBD2 (5 bases). Between the trimmed V and J ends, which lost 1 base and 2 bases, there was a span of 10 bases. The CDR3 extends over 15 amino acids. CDR1 and CDR2 from the germline V gene are SGHTA and FQGNSA. The CDR3 DNA reads TGTGCCAGCAGCTTAGTCCCCGGGAACACAGATACGCAGTATTTT. It codes for CASSLVPGNTDTQYF.

This clonotype was detected ten times or more. This rearrangement joins TRBV7-3 to TRBJ2-5; a possible D gene is TRBD2 (6 bases). The V end was cut by 2 bases, the J end by 2 bases, with 12 bases between. Germline CDR1 reads SGHTA; CDR2 reads FQGTGA. The CDR3 sequence is 15 residues long. The CDR3 DNA reads as TGTGCCAGCAGCTTAGGTACACGGGGGCAAGAGACCCAGTACTTC. It is translated as CASSLGTRGQETQYF.

Many counts were recorded for this clonotype. The rearrangement joins TRBV7-2 to TRBJ2-3; D is possibly TRBD2 (6 bases). Looked up from germline, CDR1 is SGHTA and CDR2 is FQGNSA. The CDR3 is 15 residues long. With 2 bases removed from V and 1 base from J, the gap between germline ends came to 10 bases. Here the CDR3 reads CASSLRRGGTDTQYF. The CDR3 DNA is TGTGCCAGCAGCTTAAGGCGGGGAGGCACAGATACGCAGTATTTT. The whole variable domain, remainder taken from reference TRBV7-2 and TRBJ2-3, is GAGVSQSPSNKVTEKGKDVELRCDPISGHTALYWYRQSLGQGLEFLIYFQGNSAPDKSGLPSDRFSAERTGGSVSTLTIQRTQQEDSAVYLCASSLRRGGTDTQYFGPGTRLTVL.

This clonotype was counted many times. The chain uses TRBV6-6 and TRBJ2-3; unclear D gene. Between the trimmed V and J ends, which lost 6 bases and 4 bases, there was a span of 8 bases. The CDR3 is 12 residues long. Germline CDR1 is MNHNY and CDR2 is SVGAGI (reference sequence). Here the CDR3 DNA reads TGTGCCAGCAGCCCTTACCCAGATACGCAGTATTTT. Translation: CASSPYPDTQYF.

The rearrangement uses TRBV6-5 and TRBJ2-7; TRBD1 matches at 8 bases. Trimming cost V 5 bases and J 3 bases; bases outside gene matches: 6. The CDR3 covers 14 residues. Germline V gene lookup returns CDR1 MNHEY and CDR2 SVGAGI. The CDR3 loop is CASSTMDRVYEQYV. As DNA, the CDR3 is TGTGCCAGCAGTACCATGGACAGGGTCTACGAGCAGTACGTC.

V is TRBV4-2 and J is TRBJ2-7; D unresolved. Trimming left V 1 base short and J 3 bases short, with 10 bases between. This CDR3 spans 14 amino acids. Germline V gene data show CDR1 as LGHNA and CDR2 as YNFKEQ. The CDR3 loop reads CASSQGPGIYEQYF. In DNA, the CDR3 is TGTGCCAGCAGCCAAGGCCCAGGAATCTACGAGCAGTACTTC.

This chain's CDR3 is CAWAQGTGFHEQYF. The CDR3 nucleotides are TGTGCCTGGGCCCAGGGAACAGGGTTCCACGAGCAGTACTTC. The rearrangement links TRBV30 to TRBJ2-7; tentatively, D is TRBD1 (6 bases). Deletions cut 5 bases from V and 5 bases from J, with 19 bases between. The CDR3 is 14 amino acids. CDR1 and CDR2 (germline): GTSNPN, SVGIG (reference sequence).

J is TRBJ2-2 and V is TRBV7-3; 12 nucleotides agree with TRBD2. After removal of 4 bases from V and 4 bases from J, the junction contained 4 bases not matched to a gene. The CDR3 runs 16 residues. The germline CDR1 and CDR2 sequences are SGHTA and FQGTGA. CDR3 protein: CASSSLAGGLTGELFF. The CDR3, as DNA: TGTGCCAGCAGCTCACTAGCGGGGGGACTCACCGGGGAGCTGTTTTTT.

CDR3 DNA sequence: TGCAGTGCTCTACCGGGGGGGGCTGGCACCGGGGAGCTGTTTTTT. As protein: CSALPGGAGTGELFF. The chain joins TRBV20-1 to TRBJ2-2; TRBD2 matches at 8 bases. This CDR3 has 15 residues. Germline V gene lookup returns CDR1 DFQATT and CDR2 SNEGSKA (reference sequence). Trimming at V came to 5 bases and at J to 4 bases, leaving 9 bases not matched to a gene.

The chain employs TRBV4-1 and TRBJ2-6; possibly TRBD1 for D (6 bases). The V end was cut by 0 bases, the J end by 4 bases, with 13 bases between. Germline V CDR1 and CDR2: MGHRA, YSYEKL. The CDR3 extends over 17 amino acids. The CDR3 sequence: CASSQDRGRRGANVLTF. DNA of the CDR3: TGCGCCAGCAGCCAAGACAGGGGCCGGAGGGGGGCCAACGTCCTGACTTTC.

This clonotype came up many times. This sequence joins TRBV6-1 and TRBJ2-7, with D possibly matching TRBD2 (5 bases). There are 13 residues in the CDR3. V lost 3 bases, J lost 2 bases, and 8 bases lay in between. Germline V gene lookup returns CDR1 MNHNS and CDR2 SASEGT. CDR3 nucleotide sequence: TGTGCCAGCAGTGAGGCAGCGGCCTACGAGCAGTACGTC. This codes for CASSEAAAYEQYV.

The chain is built from TRBV5-1 and TRBJ2-3; TRBD1 aligns across 7 bases. J lost 10 bases, V lost 3 bases, and 8 bases had no gene match. Germline CDR1 reads SGHRS; CDR2 reads YFSETQ. This CDR3 spans 13 amino acids. CDR3 region: CASSSDRQGAQYF. The DNA of the CDR3 is TGCGCCAGCAGCTCGGACAGGCAGGGAGCGCAGTATTTT.

This clonotype was detected a few times. This rearrangement joins TRBV7-2 to TRBJ2-3, with TRBD2 matching over 14 bases. Germline V lookup: CDR1 SGHTA, CDR2 FQGNSA. Trimming at V came to 6 bases and at J to 5 bases, leaving 7 bases not matched to a gene. This CDR3 comprises 16 residues. Here the CDR3 DNA reads TGTGCCAGCAGGAAGACTAGCGGGGGGGCGAGAGATACGCAGTATTTT. Protein: CASRKTSGGARDTQYF.

This clonotype showed up just a few times. V usage is TRBV28 and J usage is TRBJ2-7, with D hard to call. The CDR3 has 14 amino acids. CDR1 is MDHEN and CDR2 is SYDVKM in the germline V gene. V lost 1 base and J 1 base, leaving 8 bases between the germline ends. The CDR3 reads CASSLSAGSYEQYF. Written as DNA, the CDR3 is TGTGCCAGCAGTTTATCAGCAGGTTCCTACGAGCAGTACTTC.